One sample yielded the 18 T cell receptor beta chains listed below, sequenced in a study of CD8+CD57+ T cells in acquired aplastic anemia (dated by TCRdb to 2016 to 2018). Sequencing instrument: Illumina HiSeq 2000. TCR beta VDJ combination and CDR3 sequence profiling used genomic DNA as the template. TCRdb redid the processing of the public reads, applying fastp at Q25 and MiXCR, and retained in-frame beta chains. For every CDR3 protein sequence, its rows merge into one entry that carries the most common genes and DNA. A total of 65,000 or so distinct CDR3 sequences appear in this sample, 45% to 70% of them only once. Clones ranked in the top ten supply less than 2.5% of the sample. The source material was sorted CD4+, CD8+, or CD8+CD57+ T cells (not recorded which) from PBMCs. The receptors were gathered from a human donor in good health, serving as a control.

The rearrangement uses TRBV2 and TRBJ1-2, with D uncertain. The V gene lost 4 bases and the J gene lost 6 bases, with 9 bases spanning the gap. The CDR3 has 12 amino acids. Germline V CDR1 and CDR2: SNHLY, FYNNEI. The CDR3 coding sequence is TGTGCCAGCAGTGTCGCCGTGGATGGCTACACCTTC. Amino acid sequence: CASSVAVDGYTF.

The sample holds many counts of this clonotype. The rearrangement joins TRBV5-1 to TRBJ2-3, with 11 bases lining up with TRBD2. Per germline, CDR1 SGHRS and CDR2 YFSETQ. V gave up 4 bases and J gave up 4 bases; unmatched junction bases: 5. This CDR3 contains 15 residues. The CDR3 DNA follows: TGCGCCAGCAGCCTTGGACTAGCGGGTGCAGATACGCAGTATTTT. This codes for CASSLGLAGADTQYF.

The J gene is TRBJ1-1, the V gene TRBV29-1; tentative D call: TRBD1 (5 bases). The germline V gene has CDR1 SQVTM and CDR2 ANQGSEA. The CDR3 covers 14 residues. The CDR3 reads CSTTPGGVGTEAFF. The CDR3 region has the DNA TGCAGTACGACCCCGGGGGGAGTAGGCACTGAAGCTTTCTTT.

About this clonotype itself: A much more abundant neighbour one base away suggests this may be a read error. DNA for the CDR3: TGTGCCAGCAGTCCAAATGGTCGGAATCAGCCCCAGCATTTT. This codes for CASSPNGRNQPQHF. The genes are TRBV2 and TRBJ1-5; no clear D. Germline V gene lookup returns CDR1 SNHLY and CDR2 FYNNEI. Trimming took 5 bases from V and 4 from J, leaving 12 bases between them. This CDR3 is 14 amino acids long.

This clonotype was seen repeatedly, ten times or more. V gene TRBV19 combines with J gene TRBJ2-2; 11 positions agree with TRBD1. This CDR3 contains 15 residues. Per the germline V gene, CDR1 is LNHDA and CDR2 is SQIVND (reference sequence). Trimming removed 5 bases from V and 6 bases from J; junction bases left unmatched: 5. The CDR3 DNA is TGTGCCAGTAGTGCACGGACAGGGGGCGCCGGGGAGCTGTTTTTT. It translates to CASSARTGGAGELFF.

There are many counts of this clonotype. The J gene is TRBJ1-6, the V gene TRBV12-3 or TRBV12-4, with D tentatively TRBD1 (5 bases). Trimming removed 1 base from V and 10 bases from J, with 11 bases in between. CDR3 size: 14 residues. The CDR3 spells CASSLGGAPSPLHF. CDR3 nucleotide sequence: TGTGCCAGCAGTTTAGGTGGGGCCCCGTCACCCCTCCACTTT.

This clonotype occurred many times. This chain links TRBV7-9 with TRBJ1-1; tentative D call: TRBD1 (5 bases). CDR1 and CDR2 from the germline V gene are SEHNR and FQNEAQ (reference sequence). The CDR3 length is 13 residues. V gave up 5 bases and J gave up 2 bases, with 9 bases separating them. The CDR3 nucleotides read TGTGCCAGCAGCGTGCGGGGCAACACTGAAGCTTTCTTT. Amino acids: CASSVRGNTEAFF. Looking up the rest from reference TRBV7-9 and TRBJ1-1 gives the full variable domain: DTGVSQNPRHKITKRGQNVTFRCDPISEHNRLYWYRQTLGQGPEFLTYFQNEAQLEKSRLLSDRFSAERPKGSFSTLEIQRTEQGDSAMYLCASSVRGNTEAFFGQGTRLTVV.

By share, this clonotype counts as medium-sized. This chain's CDR3 is CASSLAGGQETQYF. The CDR3 nucleotides are TGTGCCAGCAGCTTAGCGGGAGGGCAAGAGACCCAGTACTTC. The chain uses TRBV7-7 and TRBJ2-5; TRBD2 agrees at 7 bases. The length of the CDR3 is 14 residues. Looked up from germline, CDR1 is SSHAT and CDR2 is FNYEAQ (reference sequence). The V gene end was trimmed by 0 bases and the J gene end by 2 bases; junction bases not matched to a gene: 0.

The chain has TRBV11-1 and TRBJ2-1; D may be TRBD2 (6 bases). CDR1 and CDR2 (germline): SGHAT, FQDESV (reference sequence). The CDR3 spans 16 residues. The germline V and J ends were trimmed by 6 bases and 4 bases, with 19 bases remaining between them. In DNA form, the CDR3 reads TGTGCCAGCAGTCCCTTCCGGGACTCCTTGTACAATGAGCAGTTCTTC. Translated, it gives CASSPFRDSLYNEQFF. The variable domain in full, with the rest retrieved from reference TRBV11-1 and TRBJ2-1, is EAEVAQSPRYKITEKSQAVAFWCDPISGHATLYWYRQILGQGPELLVQFQDESVVDDSQLPKDRFSAERLKGVDSTLKIQPAELGDSAMYLCASSPFRDSLYNEQFFGPGTRLTVL.

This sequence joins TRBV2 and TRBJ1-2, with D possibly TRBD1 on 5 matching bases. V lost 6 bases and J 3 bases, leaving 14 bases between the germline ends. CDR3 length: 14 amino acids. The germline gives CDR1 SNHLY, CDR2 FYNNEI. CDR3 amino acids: CASRRTGGDYGYTF. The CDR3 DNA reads TGTGCCAGCAGAAGGACGGGGGGTGACTATGGCTACACCTTC. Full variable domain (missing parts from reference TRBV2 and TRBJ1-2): EPEVTQTPSHQVTQMGQEVILRCVPISNHLYFYWYRQILGQKVEFLVSFYNNEISEKSEIFDDQFSVERPDGSNFTLKIRSTKLEDSAMYFCASRRTGGDYGYTFGSGTRLTVV.

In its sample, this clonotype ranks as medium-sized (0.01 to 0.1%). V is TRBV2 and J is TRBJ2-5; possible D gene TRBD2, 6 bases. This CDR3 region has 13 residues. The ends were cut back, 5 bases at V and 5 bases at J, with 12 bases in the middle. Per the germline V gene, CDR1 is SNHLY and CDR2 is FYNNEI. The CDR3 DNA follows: TGTGCCAGCAGTCAGGGTGCGGGGGAGACCCAGTACTTC. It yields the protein CASSQGAGETQYF.

CDR3 protein: CASSASWVAGQETQYF. The DNA of the CDR3 is TGTGCCAGCAGCGCTTCTTGGGTAGCGGGACAGGAGACCCAGTACTTC. J is TRBJ2-5 and V is TRBV7-2, with a tentative D call TRBD2 (8 bases). Germline V lookup: CDR1 SGHTA, CDR2 FQGNSA. The CDR3 length is 16 residues. V lost 5 bases and J 5 bases, leaving 21 bases between the germline ends.

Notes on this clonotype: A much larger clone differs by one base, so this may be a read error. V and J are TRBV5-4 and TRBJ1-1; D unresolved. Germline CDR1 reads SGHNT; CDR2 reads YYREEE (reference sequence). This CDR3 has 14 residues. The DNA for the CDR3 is TGTGCCAGCAGCTTGCAGATTATGAACACTGGAGCTTTCTTT. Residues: CASSLQIMNTGAFF.

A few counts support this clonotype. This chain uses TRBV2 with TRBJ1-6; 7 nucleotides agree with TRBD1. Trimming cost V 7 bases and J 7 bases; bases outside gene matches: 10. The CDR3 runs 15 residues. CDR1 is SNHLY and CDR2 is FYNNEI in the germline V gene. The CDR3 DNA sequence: TGTGCCAGCACCCTCATGGGGACAGCCAATTCACCCCTCCACTTT. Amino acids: CASTLMGTANSPLHF.

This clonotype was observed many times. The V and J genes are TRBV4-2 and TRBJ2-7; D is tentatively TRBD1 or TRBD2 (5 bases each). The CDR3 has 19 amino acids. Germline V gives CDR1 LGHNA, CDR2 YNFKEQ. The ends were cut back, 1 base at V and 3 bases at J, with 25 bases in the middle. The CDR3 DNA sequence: TGTGCCAGCAGCCAAGTCTTCACCCGTAGGGGAGCGGTCCACTACGAGCAGTACTTC. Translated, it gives CASSQVFTRRGAVHYEQYF.

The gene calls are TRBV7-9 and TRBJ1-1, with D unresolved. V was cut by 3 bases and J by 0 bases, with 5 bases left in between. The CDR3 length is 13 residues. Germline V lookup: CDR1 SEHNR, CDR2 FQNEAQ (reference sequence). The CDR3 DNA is TGTGCCAGCAGCTTCTACATGAACACTGAAGCTTTCTTT. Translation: CASSFYMNTEAFF.

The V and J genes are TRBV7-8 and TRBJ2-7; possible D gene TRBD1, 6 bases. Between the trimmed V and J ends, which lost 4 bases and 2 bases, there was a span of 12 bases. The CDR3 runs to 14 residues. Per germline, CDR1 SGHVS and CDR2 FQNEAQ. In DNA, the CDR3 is TGTGCCAGCAGCTGGTACAGGGACCCCTACGAGCAGTACTTC. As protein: CASSWYRDPYEQYF.

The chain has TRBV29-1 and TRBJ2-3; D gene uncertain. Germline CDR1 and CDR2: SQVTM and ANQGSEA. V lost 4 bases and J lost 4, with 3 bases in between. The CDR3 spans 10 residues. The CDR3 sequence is CSVVPDTQYF. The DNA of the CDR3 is TGCAGCGTTGTTCCAGATACGCAGTATTTT.